Listed below are T cell receptor beta chains from one sample, sequenced in a study of shared clonotypes between healthy human individuals. The table came from immunoSEQ multiplex PCR; TCRdb's copy has only in-frame clones and leaves some out. Of about 2.2 million clones listed, 80% to 95% are singletons. Material: naive CD8+ T cells from PBMCs. These receptors all stem from a young man in good health. Some clones in this sample may be carry-over from other donors' samples. CDR3s include the opening cysteine and the closing phenylalanine or tryptophan. Fields, in order: clone size, V gene, J gene, D gene, CDR3 protein, CDR3 DNA. The D gene is left open where the match is weak. Not all rows give a size; the values are once, few, many and, for expanded clones, a class.

>NA|TRBV11-2|TRBJ2-1|TRBD2
CASSLGTSGRANYNEQFF
TGTGCCAGCAGCTTGGGGACTAGCGGGAGGGCCAACTACAATGAGCAGTTCTTC
>NA|TRBV5-1|TRBJ2-7|NA
CASSSIGTAFYEQYF
TGCGCCAGCAGCTCGATCGGGACGGCGTTCTACGAGCAGTACTTC
>NA|TRBV5-5|TRBJ1-5|NA
CASSWGRGDQPQHF
TGTGCCAGCAGCTGGGGCCGTGGGGATCAGCCCCAGCATTTT
>NA|TRBV27|TRBJ1-4|TRBD1
CASSTLDRVANNEKLFF
TGTGCCAGCAGTACCTTGGACAGGGTGGCAAATAATGAAAAACTGTTTTTT
>NA|TRBV4-1|TRBJ1-1|TRBD1
CASSHQRTGADEAFF
TGCGCCAGCAGCCATCAAAGGACAGGGGCGGACGAAGCTTTCTTT
>NA|TRBV19|TRBJ2-7|TRBD2
CASSVGLALSSYEQYF
TGTGCCAGTAGTGTGGGACTAGCGCTAAGCTCCTACGAGCAGTACTTC
>NA|TRBV5-6|TRBJ2-7|NA
CASSLGQSSEQYF
TGTGCCAGCAGCTTGGGGCAGTCCTCCGAGCAGTACTTC
>NA|TRBV5-6|TRBJ2-1|TRBD2
CASSASGSWGGNEQFF
TGTGCCAGCAGCGCTAGCGGGAGTTGGGGAGGAAATGAGCAGTTCTTC
>NA|TRBV7-7|TRBJ2-1|NA
CASSYRGPRDEQFF
TGTGCCAGCAGTTATAGAGGGCCGAGGGATGAGCAGTTCTTC
>NA|TRBV7-6|TRBJ2-7|NA
CASSLDGEQYF
TGTGCCAGCAGCTTAGACGGCGAGCAGTACTTC
>once|TRBV5-4|TRBJ2-5|TRBD2
CASSGFGTTQETQYF
TGTGCCAGCAGCGGATTTGGGACTACACAAGAGACCCAGTACTTC
>NA|TRBV19|TRBJ2-7|NA
CASAFGQNYEQYF
TGTGCCAGTGCGTTTGGACAGAACTACGAGCAGTACTTC
>NA|TRBV6-5|TRBJ2-1|TRBD2
CASSTSGRGGNEQFF
TGTGCCAGCAGTACTAGCGGGAGAGGGGGCAATGAGCAGTTCTTC
>NA|TRBV7-9|TRBJ1-6|NA
CASSPDPGVGYNSPLHF
TGTGCCAGCAGCCCGGATCCTGGGGTCGGTTATAATTCACCCCTCCACTTT
>NA|TRBV29-1|TRBJ1-5|NA
CSALKGGSQHF
TGCAGCGCCCTCAAGGGGGGGTCCCAGCATTTT
>NA|TRBV2|TRBJ1-5|NA
CASSGQKSIDQPQHF
TGTGCCAGCAGCGGACAGAAGAGCATTGATCAGCCCCAGCATTTT
>NA|TRBV5-4|TRBJ1-1|TRBD1
CASRITGGAGNTEAFF
TGTGCCAGCCGAATTACAGGGGGCGCCGGGAACACTGAAGCTTTCTTT
>once|TRBV18|TRBJ2-3|NA
CASSPNPRVQWDTQYF
TGTGCCAGCTCACCGAACCCCAGGGTCCAATGGGATACGCAGTATTTT
>NA|TRBV27|TRBJ2-7|NA
CASSLYSFSYEQYF
TGTGCCAGCAGTTTATACAGCTTCTCCTACGAGCAGTACTTC
>many|TRBV7-8|TRBJ2-7|TRBD2
CASSSGLDRYEQYF
TGTGCCAGCAGCTCGGGACTAGATCGCTACGAGCAGTACTTC
>NA|TRBV15|TRBJ2-3|NA
CATSSRSGSTDTQYF
TGTGCCACCAGCAGCAGGAGCGGTAGCACAGATACGCAGTATTTT
>NA|TRBV19|TRBJ1-2|NA
CASSISTGDGYTF
TGTGCCAGTAGTATAAGCACGGGGGATGGCTACACCTTC
>NA|TRBV5-6|TRBJ2-1|TRBD2
CASSLVASGTHNEQFF
TGTGCCAGCAGCTTGGTGGCTAGCGGGACTCACAATGAGCAGTTCTTC
>NA|TRBV28|TRBJ2-2|TRBD1
CASSQDRVTGELFF
TGTGCCAGCAGCCAAGACAGGGTCACCGGGGAGCTGTTTTTT
>NA|TRBV27|TRBJ2-3|NA
CASSSSGTFLYF
TGTGCCAGCAGTTCCTCCGGGACTTTTCTGTATTTT
>NA|TRBV15|TRBJ2-7|NA
CATSRDRAQGRYEQYF
TGTGCCACCAGCAGAGATCGAGCGCAGGGGCGGTACGAGCAGTACTTC
>once|TRBV4-3|TRBJ2-3|NA
CASSQDRTDTQYF
TGCGCCAGCAGCCAAGATAGAACTGATACGCAGTATTTT
>NA|TRBV7-2|TRBJ2-5|TRBD2
CASSSRTSSAEETQYF
TGTGCCAGCAGCTCACGGACTAGCTCGGCCGAAGAGACCCAGTACTTC
>NA|TRBV9|TRBJ2-7|TRBD2
CASSLNWKREGTHEQYF
TGTGCCAGCAGCCTAAATTGGAAGCGGGAGGGTACCCACGAGCAGTACTTC
>NA|TRBV9|TRBJ2-1|TRBD2
CASNSWGTSDNEQFF
TGTGCCAGCAACTCCTGGGGAACTAGCGATAATGAGCAGTTCTTC
>NA|TRBV4-1|TRBJ1-1|NA
CASSQVTGWYSEAFF
TGCGCCAGCAGCCAAGTTACCGGATGGTACTCTGAAGCTTTCTTT
>NA|TRBV6-6|TRBJ2-7|TRBD1
CASSEGDRGYEQYF
TGTGCCAGCAGTGAGGGGGACAGAGGCTACGAGCAGTACTTC
>NA|TRBV27|TRBJ2-1|NA
CASRPHDTSSEQFF
TGTGCCAGCAGACCCCACGACACTAGTAGTGAGCAGTTCTTC
>NA|TRBV27|TRBJ2-5|TRBD1
CASSPVGTVQETQYF
TGTGCCAGCAGTCCAGTAGGGACAGTACAAGAGACCCAGTACTTC
>NA|TRBV11-2|TRBJ2-7|TRBD1
CASSLALDRTFDEQYF
TGTGCCAGCAGCTTAGCGTTGGACAGGACCTTCGACGAGCAGTACTTC
>NA|TRBV7-9|TRBJ2-1|TRBD1
CASSAQGARSYEQFF
TGTGCCAGCAGCGCCCAGGGGGCCAGGTCGTATGAGCAGTTCTTC
>NA|TRBV29-1|TRBJ2-7|TRBD2
CSVVGGGRSTYEQYF
TGCAGCGTTGTCGGGGGCGGGAGGAGTACCTACGAGCAGTACTTC
>NA|TRBV28|TRBJ1-2|NA
CASSLWGGNMGYGYTF
TGTGCCAGCAGTTTATGGGGGGGTAATATGGGCTATGGCTACACCTTC
>NA|TRBV7-9|TRBJ2-3|TRBD2
CASSLAPGGDTQYF
TGTGCCAGCAGCTTAGCGCCGGGGGGAGATACGCAGTATTTT
>NA|TRBV11-2|TRBJ2-4|NA
CASSGRDRTLLAKNIQYF
TGTGCCAGCAGCGGGCGGGACAGAACATTACTAGCCAAAAACATTCAGTACTTC
>NA|TRBV10-3|TRBJ2-7|TRBD2
CAISEPALAGLYEQYF
TGTGCCATCAGTGAGCCCGCCCTAGCGGGACTCTACGAGCAGTACTTC
>NA|TRBV27|TRBJ2-3|TRBD2
CASRPRLAGVRTDTQYF
TGTGCCAGCAGACCAAGACTAGCGGGAGTACGCACAGATACGCAGTATTTT
>NA|TRBV7-6|TRBJ1-1|TRBD1
CASSSRGGPEAFF
TGTGCCAGCAGCTCCAGGGGGGGGCCTGAAGCTTTCTTT
>NA|TRBV27|TRBJ1-5|NA
CASSFRALGQPQHF
TGTGCCAGCAGTTTCAGGGCACTTGGACAGCCCCAGCATTTT
>NA|TRBV4-1|TRBJ2-7|NA
CASSQVSSYEQYF
TGCGCCAGCAGCCAAGTTTCTTCCTACGAGCAGTACTTC
>NA|TRBV7-9|TRBJ2-7|TRBD2
CASSLEGGLASYEQYF
TGTGCCAGCAGCTTAGAAGGCGGACTAGCGAGCTACGAGCAGTACTTC
>NA|TRBV2|TRBJ2-5|NA
CASSDPRIQETQYF
TGTGCCAGCAGTGATCCCAGGATCCAAGAGACCCAGTACTTC
>NA|TRBV29-1|TRBJ2-1|TRBD2
CSVGGGLSYNEQFF
TGCAGCGTTGGGGGGGGACTTTCCTACAATGAGCAGTTCTTC
>NA|TRBV5-1|TRBJ1-1|TRBD1
CASRPARTGHTEAFF
TGCGCCAGCAGACCAGCCCGGACAGGGCACACTGAAGCTTTCTTT
>once|TRBV27|TRBJ2-5|NA
CASSLSPGSYQETQYF
TGTGCCAGCAGTTTATCTCCCGGCAGTTACCAAGAGACCCAGTACTTC
>NA|TRBV29-1|TRBJ2-5|NA
CSVLPTVGVRQETQYF
TGCAGCGTTCTCCCAACGGTAGGCGTCCGCCAAGAGACCCAGTACTTC
>NA|TRBV4-3|TRBJ2-2|TRBD2
CASSQGLSGTLGELFF
TGCGCCAGCAGCCAGGGACTAAGCGGGACCTTAGGGGAGCTGTTTTTT
>NA|TRBV5-6|TRBJ2-7|TRBD2
CASSFAGGVYEQYF
TGTGCCAGCAGCTTTGCGGGGGGAGTCTACGAGCAGTACTTC
>NA|TRBV19|TRBJ2-7|NA
CASSIGADSYEQYF
TGTGCCAGTAGTATCGGGGCAGACTCCTACGAGCAGTACTTC
>NA|TRBV12-5|TRBJ2-2|TRBD1
CASGWTGIPGELFF
TGTGCTAGTGGTTGGACAGGGATCCCCGGGGAGCTGTTTTTT
>NA|TRBV27|TRBJ2-7|TRBD1
CASSLQGALYEQYF
TGTGCCAGCAGTCTACAGGGGGCTCTCTACGAGCAGTACTTC
>NA|TRBV2|TRBJ1-2|NA
CASSDKRQAYYGYTF
TGTGCCAGCAGTGATAAGAGACAGGCATACTATGGCTACACCTTC
>NA|TRBV6-5|TRBJ2-4|NA
CASSYSRGGKNIQYF
TGTGCCAGCAGTTACTCGAGGGGAGGCAAAAACATTCAGTACTTC